These T cell receptor beta chains were read from a single sample in a study of cytomegalovirus exposure and HLA in healthy donors. The assay was immunoSEQ multiplex PCR, and TCRdb's table has in-frame clones only and misses some. The data hold about 210,000 clones, with 75% to 85% observed a single time. Source material: PBMCs. These receptors were obtained from a male donor in good health and CMV-seropositive. Both conserved end residues are part of each CDR3. A D gene is named only where the DNA matches it firmly. Some rows mark clone size as missing; the rest say once, few, many or name a class of expanded clone.

d_call: .
cdr3_length: 17
v_call: TRBV5-1
clone_size: .
j_call: TRBJ1-1
cdr3_aa: CASSLGGRGFMNTEAFF
cdr3_nt: TGCGCCAGCAGCTTGGGCGGCAGGGGCTTTATGAACACTGAAGCTTTCTTT

d_call: .
cdr3_length: 15
v_call: TRBV7-3
clone_size: .
j_call: TRBJ1-3
cdr3_aa: CASSLNRVSGNTIYF
cdr3_nt: TGTGCCAGCAGCTTAAACAGAGTCTCTGGAAACACCATATATTTT

d_call: .
cdr3_length: 14
v_call: TRBV4-3
clone_size: few
j_call: TRBJ1-2
cdr3_aa: CASSLRGGFAGYTF
cdr3_nt: TGCGCCAGCAGCCTTCGGGGGGGTTTCGCTGGCTACACCTTC

d_call: TRBD2
cdr3_length: 15
v_call: TRBV7-8
clone_size: many
j_call: TRBJ2-2
cdr3_aa: CASSLIGRGTGELFF
cdr3_nt: TGTGCCAGCAGCTTAATTGGGAGGGGCACCGGGGAGCTGTTTTTT

d_call: .
cdr3_length: 15
v_call: TRBV5-6
clone_size: few
j_call: TRBJ1-2
cdr3_aa: CASSLTLTANYGYTF
cdr3_nt: TGTGCCAGCAGTCTGACTCTGACGGCCAACTATGGCTACACCTTC

d_call: .
cdr3_length: 13
v_call: TRBV11-3
clone_size: .
j_call: TRBJ1-1
cdr3_aa: CASSLSVNTEAFF
cdr3_nt: TGTGCCAGCAGCTTGTCCGTGAACACTGAAGCTTTCTTT

d_call: .
cdr3_length: 16
v_call: TRBV4-2
clone_size: .
j_call: TRBJ1-6
cdr3_aa: CASSQDTSSYNSPLHF
cdr3_nt: TGTGCCAGCAGCCAAGACACCAGCTCCTATAATTCACCCCTCCACTTT

d_call: .
cdr3_length: 16
v_call: TRBV4-2
clone_size: .
j_call: TRBJ2-2
cdr3_aa: CASSDPGLAPIGELFF
cdr3_nt: TGTGCCAGCAGCGACCCCGGGCTAGCGCCCATCGGGGAGCTGTTTTTT

d_call: TRBD2
cdr3_length: 15
v_call: TRBV29-1
clone_size: .
j_call: TRBJ2-1
cdr3_aa: CSVGGLARSYNEQFF
cdr3_nt: TGCAGCGTCGGAGGACTAGCTAGGTCCTACAATGAGCAGTTCTTC

d_call: .
cdr3_length: 14
v_call: TRBV10-3
clone_size: .
j_call: TRBJ2-2
cdr3_aa: CAISADRNTGELFF
cdr3_nt: TGTGCCATCAGTGCGGACAGGAACACCGGGGAGCTGTTTTTT

d_call: .
cdr3_length: 14
v_call: TRBV7-2
clone_size: .
j_call: TRBJ2-3
cdr3_aa: CASSLGAFTDTQYF
cdr3_nt: TGTGCCAGCAGCTTGGGAGCCTTCACAGATACGCAGTATTTT

d_call: .
cdr3_length: 13
v_call: TRBV7-3
clone_size: .
j_call: TRBJ2-5
cdr3_aa: CASSTTGRETQYF
cdr3_nt: TGTGCCAGCAGCACGACAGGGAGGGAGACCCAGTACTTC

d_call: TRBD2
cdr3_length: 15
v_call: TRBV11-3
clone_size: .
j_call: TRBJ2-4
cdr3_aa: CASSLGAGGGNIQYF
cdr3_nt: TGTGCCAGCAGCTTAGGGGCGGGGGGAGGTAACATTCAGTACTTC

d_call: .
cdr3_length: 15
v_call: TRBV7-2
clone_size: .
j_call: TRBJ1-5
cdr3_aa: CASSLRRAGGQPQHF
cdr3_nt: TGTGCCAGCAGCTTGAGAAGGGCAGGAGGTCAGCCCCAGCATTTT

d_call: TRBD2
cdr3_length: 19
v_call: TRBV6-1
clone_size: few
j_call: TRBJ2-1
cdr3_aa: CASSEFGLAGSSSYNEQFF
cdr3_nt: TGTGCCAGCAGTGAGTTTGGACTAGCGGGGTCGAGCTCCTACAATGAGCAGTTCTTC

d_call: TRBD1
cdr3_length: 14
v_call: TRBV4-3
clone_size: .
j_call: TRBJ1-1
cdr3_aa: CASSHTGADTEAFF
cdr3_nt: TGCGCCAGCAGCCACACAGGGGCCGACACTGAAGCTTTCTTT

d_call: TRBD2
cdr3_length: 16
v_call: TRBV5-1
clone_size: .
j_call: TRBJ2-7
cdr3_aa: CASSLAGLAGAGEQYF
cdr3_nt: TGCGCCAGCAGCTTGGCTGGACTAGCGGGAGCGGGCGAGCAGTACTTC

d_call: TRBD1
cdr3_length: 14
v_call: TRBV9
clone_size: .
j_call: TRBJ1-6
cdr3_aa: CASSQGLANSPLHF
cdr3_nt: TGTGCCAGTTCACAGGGGCTTGCCAATTCACCCCTCCACTTT

d_call: .
cdr3_length: 12
v_call: TRBV5-4
clone_size: .
j_call: TRBJ2-7
cdr3_aa: CASSFGTYEQYF
cdr3_nt: TGTGCCAGCAGTTTCGGTACCTACGAGCAGTACTTC

d_call: TRBD1
cdr3_length: 15
v_call: TRBV18
clone_size: few
j_call: TRBJ1-5
cdr3_aa: CASSPLGQVPQPQHF
cdr3_nt: TGTGCCAGCTCACCTCTTGGACAGGTACCTCAGCCCCAGCATTTT

d_call: TRBD2
cdr3_length: 16
v_call: TRBV7-3
clone_size: .
j_call: TRBJ2-5
cdr3_aa: CASSLRPGLAQETQYF
cdr3_nt: TGTGCCAGCAGCTTAAGGCCGGGACTAGCTCAAGAGACCCAGTACTTC

d_call: TRBD1
cdr3_length: 17
v_call: TRBV4-3
clone_size: .
j_call: TRBJ2-6
cdr3_aa: CASSQEVTGAGANVLTF
cdr3_nt: TGCGCCAGCAGCCAAGAGGTGACAGGGGCTGGGGCCAACGTCCTGACTTTC

d_call: TRBD2
cdr3_length: 15
v_call: TRBV2
clone_size: once
j_call: TRBJ2-1
cdr3_aa: CASSDSAGGYNEQFF
cdr3_nt: TGTGCCAGCAGTGACTCCGCGGGGGGGTACAATGAGCAGTTCTTC

d_call: .
cdr3_length: 14
v_call: TRBV7-2
clone_size: .
j_call: TRBJ1-1
cdr3_aa: CASSFGTGGTEAFF
cdr3_nt: TGTGCCAGCAGCTTCGGGACGGGGGGCACTGAAGCTTTCTTT

d_call: TRBD2
cdr3_length: 15
v_call: TRBV7-9
clone_size: .
j_call: TRBJ2-1
cdr3_aa: CASTPRREGYNEQFF
cdr3_nt: TGTGCCAGCACCCCGCGTCGGGAGGGCTACAATGAGCAGTTCTTC

d_call: .
cdr3_length: 13
v_call: TRBV30
clone_size: few
j_call: TRBJ1-5
cdr3_aa: CAWSLQQNQPQHF
cdr3_nt: TGTGCCTGGAGTCTACAGCAGAATCAGCCCCAGCATTTT

d_call: .
cdr3_length: 15
v_call: TRBV9
clone_size: .
j_call: TRBJ2-1
cdr3_aa: CASSGRLPDYNEQFF
cdr3_nt: TGTGCCAGCAGCGGAAGACTACCCGACTACAATGAGCAGTTCTTC

d_call: .
cdr3_length: 17
v_call: TRBV27
clone_size: .
j_call: TRBJ2-2
cdr3_aa: CASSLGYRFPNTGELFF
cdr3_nt: TGTGCCAGCAGTTTAGGATACAGGTTCCCGAACACCGGGGAGCTGTTTTTT